These 30 T cell receptor beta chains came from one sample sequenced in a study of shared clonotypes between healthy human individuals (dated by TCRdb to 2018 to 2021). Library generation was performed with the immunoSEQ multiplex PCR assay. TCRdb provides this immuneACCESS table in a form limited to in-frame rearrangements. Some clones are lacking; in checked studies, under half of them reflect an unresolved V gene, and why the rest are absent is not known. The sample table shows a few hundred thousand clones, and around 79% are seen once. The top ten hold roughly 10% of the sample. The sample consisted of memory CD4+ T cells sorted from blood. The cell subset or site label for this specimen denotes: CD45RA-negative fraction. The receptors were gathered from a man aged 25 to 40 in good health.

A single count supports this clone. The V gene is TRBV10-1, the J gene TRBJ2-3; TRBD2 agrees at 8 bases. The CDR3 totals 15 residues. Germline CDR1 is WNHNN and CDR2 is SYGVQD (reference sequence). Trimming at V came to 1 base and at J to 5 bases, leaving 5 bases not matched to a gene. The CDR3 reads CASSELAGKGDTQYF. CDR3 nucleotides: TGCGCCAGCAGTGAGTTAGCGGGAAAGGGAGATACGCAGTATTTT.

CDR3 in DNA: TGTGCCAGCAGCTTTAGTGGGGAGGAAGCTTTCTTT. Its protein is CASSFSGEEAFF. This sequence joins TRBV11-2 and TRBJ1-1, with unresolved D. V was cut by 3 bases and J by 8 bases, with 10 bases left in between. The CDR3 spans 12 residues. The germline gives CDR1 SGHAT, CDR2 FQNNGV.

The sample holds a few counts of this clone. The chain uses TRBV6-6 and TRBJ2-7; maybe TRBD2 (5 bases). This CDR3 is 12 amino acids long. Trimming removed 0 bases at V and 5 bases at J, with 5 bases between. Germline-derived CDR1 and CDR2 are MNHNY and SVGAGI (reference sequence). The CDR3 loop reads CASSYSRDEQYF. For the CDR3, the DNA is TGTGCCAGCAGTTACTCGCGGGACGAGCAGTACTTC.

The V gene is TRBV7-2, the J gene TRBJ2-7, with TRBD2 matching over 12 bases. J gave up 3 bases and V 5 bases, and 5 bases lay outside the gene matches. CDR3 length equals 15 residues. Germline V CDR1 and CDR2: SGHTA, FQGNSA. The CDR3 protein is CASSATSGRFYEQYF. The DNA for the CDR3 is TGTGCCAGCAGCGCGACTAGCGGGAGATTCTACGAGCAGTACTTC. Complete variable domain (other parts from reference TRBV7-2 and TRBJ2-7): GAGVSQSPSNKVTEKGKDVELRCDPISGHTALYWYRQSLGQGLEFLIYFQGNSAPDKSGLPSDRFSAERTGGSVSTLTIQRTQQEDSAVYLCASSATSGRFYEQYFGPGTRLTVT.

The chain carries TRBV27 and TRBJ1-4; TRBD1 matches at 7 bases. V dropped 4 bases and J dropped 8; count of bases not matched to a gene: 7. The CDR3 totals 14 residues. Germline V gene lookup returns CDR1 MNHEY and CDR2 SMNVEV (reference sequence). The CDR3 loop reads CASSSTTGSEKLFF. The CDR3 bases are TGTGCCAGCAGTTCAACGACAGGGTCAGAAAAACTGTTTTTT.

The J gene is TRBJ2-5, the V gene TRBV6-1; D is possibly TRBD1 or TRBD2 (5 bases each). The V and J ends lost 5 bases and 5 bases respectively, with 12 bases between them. Germline V CDR1 and CDR2: MNHNS, SASEGT. The CDR3 sequence is 13 residues long. CDR3 residues: CASSPSWGETQYF. For the CDR3, the DNA is TGTGCCAGCAGTCCGTCCTGGGGGGAGACCCAGTACTTC.

The chain carries TRBV7-9 and TRBJ2-1, with 8 positions matching TRBD1. CDR3 length: 14 residues. With V trimmed by 3 bases and J by 8 bases, 6 bases remained unmatched. CDR1 is SEHNR and CDR2 is FQNEAQ in the germline V gene (reference sequence). The CDR3 nucleotides are TGTGCCAGCAGCTTTCCAGGGGGCAGGTATGAGCAGTTCTTC. Amino acid sequence: CASSFPGGRYEQFF.

The gene calls are TRBV6-5 and TRBJ2-3, with TRBD2 identical over 8 bases. After removal of 2 bases from V and 4 bases from J, the junction contained 5 bases not matched to a gene. This CDR3 contains 15 residues. Germline V gene data show CDR1 as MNHEY and CDR2 as SVGAGI. The DNA of the CDR3 is TGTGCCAGCAGTTACGGAGCGGGAGTGGCAGATACGCAGTATTTT. The encoded protein is CASSYGAGVADTQYF.

This clone has at least ten counts. V usage is TRBV18 and J usage is TRBJ2-2; the D is unclear. The V end lost 2 bases, the J end lost 10 bases, and 5 bases lay between the germline ends. The CDR3 covers 11 residues. CDR1 is KGHSH and CDR2 is LQKENI in the germline V gene. CDR3 DNA: TGTGCCAGCTCACCAAAGGAGGAGCTGTTTTTT. Encoded protein: CASSPKEELFF.

This clone was seen only a few times. Other nucleotide sequences in the sample specify the same CDR3. The chain employs TRBV9 and TRBJ2-7; D unclear. The length of the CDR3 is 13 residues. Germline V gene data show CDR1 as SGDLS and CDR2 as YYNGEE. V was clipped by 0 bases and J by 2 bases, with 6 bases between them. CDR3: CASSVAPAYEQYF. CDR3 DNA: TGTGCCAGCAGCGTAGCACCCGCCTACGAGCAGTACTTC.

The chain recombines TRBV9 with TRBJ2-1, with 10 bases that match TRBD1. J was trimmed by 4 bases and V by 2 bases; bases with no gene match: 9. The CDR3 loop spans 17 amino acids. The germline gives CDR1 SGDLS, CDR2 YYNGEE. The CDR3 DNA is TGTGCCAGCAGCGTCAACTCCCCGGGACAGGGGTACAATGAGCAGTTCTTC. Translation gives CASSVNSPGQGYNEQFF.

This chain uses TRBV28 with TRBJ1-1; a weak D match, TRBD1 (6 bases). CDR1 MDHEN and CDR2 SYDVKM come from the germline V gene. V gave up 0 bases and J gave up 4 bases, with 18 bases separating them. CDR3 length: 17 residues. The CDR3 bases are TGTGCCAGCAGTTTATGGGGCAGGGGTCGGCGTGGCACTGAAGCTTTCTTT. The encoded protein is CASSLWGRGRRGTEAFF.

V is TRBV5-1 and J is TRBJ2-7; 9 bases map to TRBD2. Germline V CDR1 and CDR2: SGHRS, YFSETQ. The CDR3 has 15 residues. After removal of 4 bases from V and 2 bases from J, the junction contained 7 bases not matched to a gene. In DNA, the CDR3 is TGCGCCAGCAGCCCCGGCCCTAGCGGGACCTACGAGCAGTACTTC. Amino acid sequence: CASSPGPSGTYEQYF.

The chain carries TRBV6-1 and TRBJ2-5, with D possibly being TRBD1 or TRBD2 (5 bases each). Trimming shortened V by 4 bases and J by 7 bases, and 22 bases separated the two germline ends. The CDR3 has 16 residues. CDR1 and CDR2 from the germline V gene are MNHNS and SASEGT. The CDR3 spells CASSGGFTGSIGTQYF. In DNA, the CDR3 is TGTGCCAGCAGTGGGGGGTTTACAGGATCCATCGGGACCCAGTACTTC.

V and J are TRBV9 and TRBJ1-5; D is unresolved. This CDR3 is 20 amino acids long. Germline CDR1 SGDLS, CDR2 YYNGEE. The V gene lost 1 base and the J gene lost 5 bases, with 28 bases spanning the gap. The CDR3 sequence is CASSVFGRHACRALDQPQHF. The CDR3 region has the DNA TGTGCCAGCAGCGTATTCGGTCGACATGCCTGTAGGGCATTGGATCAGCCCCAGCATTTT.

The chain combines TRBV7-6 with TRBJ2-1; no definite D call. The CDR3 spans 16 residues. V lost 5 bases, J lost 0 bases, and 14 bases lay in between. Germline loops: CDR1 SGHVS, CDR2 FNYEAQ. In nucleotides, the CDR3 is TGTGCCAGCAGCCCCTACCTTTGGAGCTCCTACAATGAGCAGTTCTTC. Protein: CASSPYLWSSYNEQFF.

This clone has at least ten counts. The V call is TRBV19, the J call TRBJ1-3, with D hard to call. This CDR3 spans 13 amino acids. Germline V gene data show CDR1 as LNHDA and CDR2 as SQIVND (reference sequence). The V end lost 1 base, the J end lost 0 bases, and 1 base lay between the germline ends. The CDR3 DNA follows: TGTGCCAGTAGTATAGCCTCTGGAAACACCATATATTTT. Translated: CASSIASGNTIYF.

This clone came up a few times. The chain couples TRBV5-6 to TRBJ2-7, with 9 bases fitting TRBD2. The germline CDR1 and CDR2 sequences are SGHDT and YYEEEE. The CDR3 runs to 18 residues. V lost 2 bases to trimming and J lost 5 bases; unmatched junction nucleotides: 17. The CDR3 loop reads CASSLSRASGNVLDEQYF. CDR3 coding DNA: TGTGCCAGCAGCTTAAGTAGGGCTAGCGGGAATGTCTTGGACGAGCAGTACTTC. Together with reference TRBV5-6 and TRBJ2-7, the CDR3 gives the full variable domain: DAGVTQSPTHLIKTRGQQVTLRCSPKSGHDTVSWYQQALGQGPQFIFQYYEEEERQRGNFPDRFSGHQFPNYSSELNVNALLLGDSALYLCASSLSRASGNVLDEQYFGPGTRLTVT.

The chain has TRBV2 and TRBJ2-2; D possibly uses TRBD1 or TRBD2 (6 bases each). Germline values: CDR1 SNHLY, CDR2 FYNNEI. The CDR3 runs 14 residues. V was trimmed by 8 bases and J by 6 bases, leaving 16 bases between them. CDR3 bases: TGTGCCAGCCCTAAGGGGGGCCAGTCCGGGGAGCTGTTTTTT. Residues: CASPKGGQSGELFF.

The chain employs TRBV10-3 and TRBJ2-1, with TRBD2 matching over 14 bases. Germline values: CDR1 ENHRY, CDR2 SYGVKD. The CDR3 is made up of 17 amino acids. V shed 3 bases and J 7 bases; nucleotides not matched to a gene: 8. The CDR3 DNA follows: TGTGCCATCAGTGACAGGGTGACTAGCGGGAGGGATAATGAGCAGTTCTTC. Translation gives CAISDRVTSGRDNEQFF.

This sequence joins TRBV25-1 and TRBJ2-5, with TRBD1 identical over 9 bases. Germline assignment: CDR1 MGHDK and CDR2 SYGVNS. Losses at the gene ends were 2 bases for V and 2 bases for J; bases not matched to a gene: 3. This CDR3 contains 15 residues. As DNA, the CDR3 is TGTGCCAGCAGTGAAACAGGGGGCTATCAAGAGACCCAGTACTTC. Encoded protein: CASSETGGYQETQYF.

The CDR3: CASSDPTILSNQPQHF. CDR3 nucleotides: TGTGCCAGCAGCGACCCGACAATACTTAGCAATCAGCCCCAGCATTTT. The chain couples TRBV9 to TRBJ1-5, with D unresolved. Germline V lookup: CDR1 SGDLS, CDR2 YYNGEE. Trimming took off 3 bases at V and 0 bases at J, with 13 bases between the two ends. This CDR3 has 16 residues. Filled out from reference TRBV9 and TRBJ1-5, the complete variable domain reads DSGVTQTPKHLITATGQRVTLRCSPRSGDLSVYWYQQSLDQGLQFLIQYYNGEERAKGNILERFSAQQFPDLHSELNLSSLELGDSALYFCASSDPTILSNQPQHFGDGTRLSIL.

This clone was detected once. An end of the junction does not agree with germline; a read error may underlie this. The rearrangement links TRBV28 to TRBJ2-7; D gene uncertain. Germline V gives CDR1 MDHEN, CDR2 SYDVKM. This CDR3 has 11 residues. The CDR3 sequence: CASRDGPDAHF. In DNA, the CDR3 is TGTGCCAGCAGGGATGGACCGGACGCGCACTTC. Supplemented by reference TRBV28 and TRBJ2-7, the full variable domain reads DVKVTQSSRYLVKRTGEKVFLECVQDMDHENMFWYRQDPGLGLRLIYFSYDVKMKEKGDIPEGYSVSREKKERFSLILESASTNQTSMYLCASRDGPDAHFGPGTRLTVT.

The J gene is TRBJ2-7, the V gene TRBV19; 9 nucleotides match TRBD1. The CDR3 spans 16 residues. After removal of 5 bases from V and 1 base from J, the junction contained 9 bases not matched to a gene. The V gene's germline CDR1 is LNHDA and CDR2 SQIVND (reference sequence). As DNA, the CDR3 is TGTGCCAGTAGTGACAGGGGGTTACGAAAATCCTACGAGCAGTACTTC. Amino acid sequence: CASSDRGLRKSYEQYF.

This rearrangement joins TRBV4-1 to TRBJ2-7, with TRBD1 as a possible D gene (5 bases). Per the germline V gene, CDR1 is MGHRA and CDR2 is YSYEKL. There are 14 residues in the CDR3. V was trimmed by 0 bases and J by 6 bases, leaving 12 bases between them. The CDR3 reads CASSQDRVRSEQYF. In nucleotides, the CDR3 is TGCGCCAGCAGCCAAGACAGGGTAAGGTCCGAGCAGTACTTC.

The J gene is TRBJ2-3, the V gene TRBV5-4; TRBD2 agrees at 8 bases. This CDR3 contains 15 residues. The junction had 10 bases not matched to a gene; V was cut back by 5 bases and J by 5 bases. Looked up from germline, CDR1 is SGHNT and CDR2 is YYREEE (reference sequence). DNA of the CDR3: TGTGCCAGCAGTGGGCGGGAGGCCGGGGGAGATACGCAGTATTTT. It codes for CASSGREAGGDTQYF. The full variable domain, completed using reference TRBV5-4 and TRBJ2-3, is ETGVTQSPTHLIKTRGQQVTLRCSSQSGHNTVSWYQQALGQGPQFIFQYYREEENGRGNFPPRFSGLQFPNYSSELNVNALELDDSALYLCASSGREAGGDTQYFGPGTRLTVL.

The chain employs TRBV5-4 and TRBJ2-1; D possibly corresponds to TRBD2 (6 bases). The CDR3 has 16 residues. In germline, CDR1 is SGHNT, CDR2 YYREEE (reference sequence). V lost 4 bases to trimming and J lost 2 bases, with 16 bases between them. In DNA form, the CDR3 reads TGTGCCAGCAGCCGGTCAGCGGGCAGACCCTACAATGAGCAGTTCTTC. As protein: CASSRSAGRPYNEQFF.

The rearrangement uses TRBV4-3 and TRBJ2-1, with a possible D match to TRBD2 (5 bases). CDR3 length: 17 residues. V lost 1 base and J lost 6, with 19 bases in between. Germline assignment: CDR1 LGHNA and CDR2 YSLEER. The CDR3 spells CASSQVGFLAQSNEQFF. The CDR3 DNA follows: TGCGCCAGCAGCCAAGTGGGGTTCCTAGCTCAGAGCAATGAGCAGTTCTTC.

This clone was picked up one time. This chain links TRBV7-6 with TRBJ2-2; 13 bases align to TRBD2. CDR3 length: 18 amino acids. V dropped 2 bases and J dropped 4; count of bases not matched to a gene: 7. Per germline, CDR1 SGHVS and CDR2 FNYEAQ. CDR3 nucleotide sequence: TGTGCCAGCAGCTTAACCCCTACTAGCGGGAGGGTCACCGGGGAGCTGTTTTTT. Its protein product is CASSLTPTSGRVTGELFF.

This chain joins TRBV6-5 and TRBJ1-1; no clear D. This CDR3 has 14 residues. Trimming took off 0 bases at V and 4 bases at J, with 9 bases between the two ends. CDR1 MNHEY and CDR2 SVGAGI come from the germline V gene. CDR3 coding DNA: TGTGCCAGCAGTTACTCGATTGGATCCACTGAAGCTTTCTTT. This gives the protein CASSYSIGSTEAFF.